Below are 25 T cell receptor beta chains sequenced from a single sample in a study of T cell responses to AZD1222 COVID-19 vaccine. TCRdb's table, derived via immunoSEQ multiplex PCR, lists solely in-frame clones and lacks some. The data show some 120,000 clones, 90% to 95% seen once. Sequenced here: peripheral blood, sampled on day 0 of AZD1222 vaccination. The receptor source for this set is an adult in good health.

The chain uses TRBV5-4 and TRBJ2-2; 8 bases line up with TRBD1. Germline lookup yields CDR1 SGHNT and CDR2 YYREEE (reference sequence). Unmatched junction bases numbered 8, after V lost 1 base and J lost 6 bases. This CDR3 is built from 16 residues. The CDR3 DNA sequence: TGTGCCAGCAGCTTGCTTCAGGGGGCGGAGGCCGGGGAGCTGTTTTTT. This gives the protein CASSLLQGAEAGELFF.

The CDR3 DNA reads as TGTGTCAGAAGCTTAATTATTTTGTGTAACACCATATATTTT. Translation: CVRSLIILCNTIYF. The chain is built from TRBV7-5 and TRBJ1-3. TRBV7-5 is given as a pseudogene. This CDR3 comprises 14 residues.

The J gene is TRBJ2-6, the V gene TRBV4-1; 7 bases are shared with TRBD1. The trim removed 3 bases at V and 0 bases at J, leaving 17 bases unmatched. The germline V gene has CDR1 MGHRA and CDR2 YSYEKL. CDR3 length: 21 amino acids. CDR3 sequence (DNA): TGCGCCAGCAGCCATATGGGGGTCACAGGGGTACATCCCTCTGGGGCCAACGTCCTGACTTTC. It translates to CASSHMGVTGVHPSGANVLTF.

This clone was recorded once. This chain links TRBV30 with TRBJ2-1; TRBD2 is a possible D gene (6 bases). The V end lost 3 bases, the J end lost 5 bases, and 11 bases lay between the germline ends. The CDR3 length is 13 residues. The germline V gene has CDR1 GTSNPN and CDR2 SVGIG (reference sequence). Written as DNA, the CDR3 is TGTGCCTGGAGGGGACTGTCGAACAATGAGCAGTTCTTC. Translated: CAWRGLSNNEQFF.

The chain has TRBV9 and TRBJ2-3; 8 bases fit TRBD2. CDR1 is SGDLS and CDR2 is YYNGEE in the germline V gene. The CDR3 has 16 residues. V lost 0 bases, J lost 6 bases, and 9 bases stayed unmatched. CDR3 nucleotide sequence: TGTGCCAGCAGCGTAGTAGATAGCGGGACCTCGGATACGCAGTATTTT. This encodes CASSVVDSGTSDTQYF.

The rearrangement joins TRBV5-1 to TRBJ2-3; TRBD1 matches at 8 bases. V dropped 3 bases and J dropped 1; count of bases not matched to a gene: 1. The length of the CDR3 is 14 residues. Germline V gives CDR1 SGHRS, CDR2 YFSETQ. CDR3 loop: CASSSGQGTDTQYF. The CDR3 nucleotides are TGCGCCAGCAGCTCGGGACAGGGCACAGATACGCAGTATTTT.

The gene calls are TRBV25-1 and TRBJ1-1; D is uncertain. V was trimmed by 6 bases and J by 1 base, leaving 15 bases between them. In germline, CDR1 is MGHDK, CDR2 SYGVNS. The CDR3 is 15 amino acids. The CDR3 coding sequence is TGTGCCAGCAGCCTCGGCGGGATCTGGAACACTGAAGCTTTCTTT. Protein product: CASSLGGIWNTEAFF.

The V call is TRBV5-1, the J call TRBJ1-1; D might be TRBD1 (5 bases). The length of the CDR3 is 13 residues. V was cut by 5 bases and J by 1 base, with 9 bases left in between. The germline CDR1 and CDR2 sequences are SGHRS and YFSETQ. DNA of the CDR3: TGCGCCAGCAGTCAGACAGAGAACACTGAAGCTTTCTTT. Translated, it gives CASSQTENTEAFF.

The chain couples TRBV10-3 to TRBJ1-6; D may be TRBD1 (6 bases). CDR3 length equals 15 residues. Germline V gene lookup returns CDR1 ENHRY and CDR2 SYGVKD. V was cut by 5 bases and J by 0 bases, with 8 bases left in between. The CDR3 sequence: CAISQGSSYNSPLHF. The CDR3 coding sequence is TGTGCCATCAGTCAGGGGAGCTCCTATAATTCACCCCTCCACTTT.

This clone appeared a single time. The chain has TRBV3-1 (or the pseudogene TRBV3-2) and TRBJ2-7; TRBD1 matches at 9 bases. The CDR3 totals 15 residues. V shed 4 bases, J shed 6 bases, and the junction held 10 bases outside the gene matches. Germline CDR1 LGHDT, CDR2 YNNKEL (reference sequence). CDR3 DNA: TGTGCCAGCAGCCCCCCGGGACAGGGATTCGGCGAGCAGTACTTC. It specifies CASSPPGQGFGEQYF.

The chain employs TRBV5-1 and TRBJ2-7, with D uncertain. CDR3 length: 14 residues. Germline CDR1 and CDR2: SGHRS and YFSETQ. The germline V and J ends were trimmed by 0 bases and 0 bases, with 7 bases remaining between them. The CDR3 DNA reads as TGCGCCAGCAGCTTGGGACTGAACTCCTACGAGCAGTACTTC. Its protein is CASSLGLNSYEQYF.

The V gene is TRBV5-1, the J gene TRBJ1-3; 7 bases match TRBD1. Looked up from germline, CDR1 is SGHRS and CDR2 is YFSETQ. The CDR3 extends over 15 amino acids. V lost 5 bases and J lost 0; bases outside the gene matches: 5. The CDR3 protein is CASSKGQDSGNTIYF. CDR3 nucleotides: TGCGCCAGCAGTAAAGGACAGGACTCTGGAAACACCATATATTTT.

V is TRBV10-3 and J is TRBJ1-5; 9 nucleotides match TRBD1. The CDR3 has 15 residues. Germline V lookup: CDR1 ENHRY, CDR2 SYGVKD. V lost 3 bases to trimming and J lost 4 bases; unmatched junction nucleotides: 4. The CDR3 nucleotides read TGTGCCATCAGTGACCGGGACAGGGCGAATCAGCCCCAGCATTTT. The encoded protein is CAISDRDRANQPQHF.

CDR3 nucleotide sequence: TGTGCCAGCGTCGTAGGGAGGTCTAACTATGGCTACACCTTC. It is translated as CASVVGRSNYGYTF. V gene TRBV7-8 combines with J gene TRBJ1-2; D gene ambiguous. CDR1 is SGHVS, CDR2 FQNEAQ, per germline. V lost 8 bases and J 0 bases, leaving 13 bases between the germline ends. The CDR3 runs 14 residues.

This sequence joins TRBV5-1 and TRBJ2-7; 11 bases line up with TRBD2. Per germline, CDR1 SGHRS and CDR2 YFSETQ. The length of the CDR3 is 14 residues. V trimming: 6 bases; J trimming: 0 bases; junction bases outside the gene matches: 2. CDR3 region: CASTTSGNSYEQYF. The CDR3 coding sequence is TGCGCCAGCACGACTAGCGGGAACTCCTACGAGCAGTACTTC.

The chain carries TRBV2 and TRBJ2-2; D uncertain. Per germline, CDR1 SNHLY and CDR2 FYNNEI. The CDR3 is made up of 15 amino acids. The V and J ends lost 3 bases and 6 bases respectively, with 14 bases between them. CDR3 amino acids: CASSDIWYPPGELFF. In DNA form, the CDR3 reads TGTGCCAGCAGTGATATATGGTATCCTCCCGGGGAGCTGTTTTTT.

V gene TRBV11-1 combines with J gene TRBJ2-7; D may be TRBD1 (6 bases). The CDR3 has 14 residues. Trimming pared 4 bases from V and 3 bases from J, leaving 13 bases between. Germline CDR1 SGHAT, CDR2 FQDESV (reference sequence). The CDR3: CASSYKGGIYEQYF. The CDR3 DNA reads TGTGCCAGCAGCTATAAAGGGGGAATCTACGAGCAGTACTTC. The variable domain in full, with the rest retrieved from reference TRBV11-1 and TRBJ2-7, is EAEVAQSPRYKITEKSQAVAFWCDPISGHATLYWYRQILGQGPELLVQFQDESVVDDSQLPKDRFSAERLKGVDSTLKIQPAELGDSAMYLCASSYKGGIYEQYFGPGTRLTVT.

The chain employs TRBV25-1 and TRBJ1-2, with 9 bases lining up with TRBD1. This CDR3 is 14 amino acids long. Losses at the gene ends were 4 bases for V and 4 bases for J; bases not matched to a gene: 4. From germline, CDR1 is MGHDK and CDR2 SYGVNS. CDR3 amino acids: CASSATGGGYGYTF. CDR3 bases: TGTGCCAGCAGTGCTACAGGGGGCGGCTATGGCTACACCTTC.

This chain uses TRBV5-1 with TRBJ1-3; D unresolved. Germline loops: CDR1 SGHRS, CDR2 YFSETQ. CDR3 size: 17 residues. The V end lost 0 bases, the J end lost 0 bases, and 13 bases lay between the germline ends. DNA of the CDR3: TGCGCCAGCAGCTTGGTTGGTGGGGTCGGCTCTGGAAACACCATATATTTT. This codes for CASSLVGGVGSGNTIYF.

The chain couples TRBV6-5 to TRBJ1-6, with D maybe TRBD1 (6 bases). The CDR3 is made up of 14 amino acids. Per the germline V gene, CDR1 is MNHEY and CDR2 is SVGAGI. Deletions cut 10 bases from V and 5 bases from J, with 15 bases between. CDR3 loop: CATTGTADNSPLHF. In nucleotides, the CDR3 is TGTGCCACCACAGGGACGGCCGATAATTCACCCCTCCACTTT.

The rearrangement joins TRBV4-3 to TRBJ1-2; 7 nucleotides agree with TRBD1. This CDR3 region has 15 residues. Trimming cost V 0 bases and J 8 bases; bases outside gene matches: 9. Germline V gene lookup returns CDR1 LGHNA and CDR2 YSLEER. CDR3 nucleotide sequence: TGCGCCAGCAGCCAAGACAGAGACAGGGCAGGAGGCTACACCTTC. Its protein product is CASSQDRDRAGGYTF.

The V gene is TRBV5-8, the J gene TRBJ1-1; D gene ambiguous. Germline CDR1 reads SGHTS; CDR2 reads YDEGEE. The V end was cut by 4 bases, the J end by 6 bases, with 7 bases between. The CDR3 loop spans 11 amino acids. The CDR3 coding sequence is TGTGCCAGCAGCGTGCGCTCTGAAGCTTTCTTT. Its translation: CASSVRSEAFF.

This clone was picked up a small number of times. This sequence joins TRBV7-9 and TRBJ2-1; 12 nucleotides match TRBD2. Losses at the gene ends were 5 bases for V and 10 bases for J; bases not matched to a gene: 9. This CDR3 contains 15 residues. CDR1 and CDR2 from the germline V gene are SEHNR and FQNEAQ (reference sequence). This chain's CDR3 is CASSPGLAGLREQFF. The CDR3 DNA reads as TGTGCCAGCAGCCCAGGACTAGCGGGACTCAGGGAGCAGTTCTTC.

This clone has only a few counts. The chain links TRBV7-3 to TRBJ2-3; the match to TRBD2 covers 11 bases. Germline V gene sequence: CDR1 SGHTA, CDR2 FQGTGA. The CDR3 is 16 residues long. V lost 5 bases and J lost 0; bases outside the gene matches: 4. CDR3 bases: TGTGCCAGCAGCGTCCGGACTAGCGGGAGCACAGATACGCAGTATTTT. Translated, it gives CASSVRTSGSTDTQYF.

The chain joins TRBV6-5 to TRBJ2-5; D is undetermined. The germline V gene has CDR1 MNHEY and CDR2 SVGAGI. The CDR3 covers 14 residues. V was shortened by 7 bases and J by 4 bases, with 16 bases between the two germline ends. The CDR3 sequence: CASTTRRSLETQYF. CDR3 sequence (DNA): TGTGCCAGCACAACTCGTCGGAGTTTAGAGACCCAGTACTTC.